This T cell receptor (beta chain) was retrieved from a study of T cell responses to AZD1222 COVID-19 vaccine. Study-wide points: Across spike, vaccine-associated CD4 TCRs were found, dominant at 160-218 and 743-854.

This CDR3 contains 13 residues. Trimming left V 3 bases short and J 5 bases short, with 10 bases between. The V gene's germline CDR1 is LNHDA and CDR2 SQIVND (reference sequence). Turning to this clone: Its antigen is not identified.

Only in-frame clones appear in the TCRdb table, and some are missing; sequencing was by immunoSEQ multiplex PCR. The sample lists 85,000 to 100,000 clones, more than 85% occurring once. This TCR derives from an adult who received the AZD1222 COVID-19 vaccine. The sample consisted of peripheral blood, taken 28 days after the second AZD1222 dose. The chain links TRBV19 to TRBJ1-1, with D tentatively TRBD1 (5 bases). The CDR3 DNA reads as TGTGCCAGTAGTATTGGTTGGGGGACTGAAGCTTTCTTT. Protein sequence: CASSIGWGTEAFF.